This T cell receptor (beta chain) was retrieved from a study of shared clonotypes between healthy human individuals. Overall study results and limits: Collection of samples was limited to blood; tissue repertoires likely differ.

Splitting the CD4+ cells yielded a CD45RA+ naive subset and a CD45RA-negative memory subset. Points on this clone: Its antigen remains unknown.

Investigators spread the genomic DNA of each subset evenly over several immunoSEQ plates. The method was immunoSEQ multiplex PCR; TCRdb's version includes in-frame clones alone and lacks a portion of them. The sample consists of about a million clones, 76% of them appearing once. This TCR derives from a man between 18 and 29 years old in good health. Sequenced sample: memory CD4+ T cells sorted from blood. Subset of the sample: CD45RA-negative fraction.

As DNA, the CDR3 is TGTGCCAGCAGTGAATGGAGGGGAGGGCAGTTCTTC. Amino acids: CASSEWRGGQFF. J is TRBJ2-1 and V is TRBV6-1; TRBD2 is a possible D gene (6 bases). CDR1 and CDR2 from the germline V gene are MNHNS and SASEGT. Trimming shortened V by 2 bases and J by 12 bases, and 11 bases separated the two germline ends. The CDR3 loop spans 12 amino acids.